One TCR beta chain is described in this entry. This sample is drawn from a study of blood T cell repertoires in COVID-19. The wider study: T cells, B-cell-depleted T cells, or PBMCs provided the cDNA or gDNA that served as material.

The method was immunoSEQ multiplex PCR; TCRdb's version includes in-frame clones alone and lacks a portion of them. The sample includes about 190,000 clones, about 77% seen only once; the top ten take roughly 17%. Study members were between about 18 and 100 years old and lived in over 20 US regions. Germline V gene lookup returns CDR1 SGHRS and CDR2 YFSETQ. CDR3 length equals 16 residues. Trimming removed 5 bases from V and 5 bases from J; junction bases left unmatched: 9. The genes are TRBV5-1 and TRBJ2-5; 13 bases are a match to TRBD2. This TCR was recovered from a woman between 50 and 59 years old with acute COVID-19. Source material: PBMCs or T cells enriched from blood (not recorded which). CDR3: CASRSGTSGARETQYF. CDR3 sequence (DNA): TGCGCCAGCAGGTCCGGGACTAGCGGGGCGAGGGAGACCCAGTACTTC.